Listed here are 12 T cell receptor beta chains from one sample, sequenced in a study of shared clonotypes between healthy human individuals. Only in-frame clones appear in the TCRdb table, and some are missing; sequencing was by immunoSEQ multiplex PCR. The sample has over 2 million clones; 85% to 95% are singletons. The sequencing input was naive CD4+ T cells sorted from blood. The subset here: CD45RA+ positively selected. The receptors were gathered from a man between 18 and 29 years old in good health.

V is TRBV30 and J is TRBJ2-1, with TRBD1 as a possible D gene (5 bases). The CDR3 covers 14 residues. V was cut by 0 bases and J by 7 bases, with 13 bases left in between. Germline CDR1 is GTSNPN and CDR2 is SVGIG (reference sequence). Written as DNA, the CDR3 is TGTGCCTGGAGTGTACTGGGGCCGAAAAATGAGCAGTTCTTC. This gives the protein CAWSVLGPKNEQFF.

V and J are TRBV28 and TRBJ1-6; tentatively, D is TRBD1 (6 bases). Germline V gene lookup returns CDR1 MDHEN and CDR2 SYDVKM. Trimming removed 3 bases at V and 10 bases at J, with 19 bases between. The CDR3 consists of 16 residues. CDR3 nucleotides: TGTGCCAGCAGTTTCGCTAATAAGGGGGGATTATCACCCCTCCACTTT. It specifies CASSFANKGGLSPLHF.

The rearrangement uses TRBV29-1 and TRBJ2-7; D gene ambiguous. Germline V gene sequence: CDR1 SQVTM, CDR2 ANQGSEA. The V and J ends lost 0 bases and 6 bases respectively, with 9 bases between them. The CDR3 runs 12 residues. This CDR3 is CSVEENSAEQYF. CDR3 nucleotide sequence: TGCAGCGTTGAAGAAAACAGCGCCGAGCAGTACTTC.

This rearrangement joins TRBV12-5 to TRBJ2-3, with TRBD1 matching over 8 bases. The J segment lost 2 bases and the V segment lost 1 base, leaving 8 bases of the junction unmatched. The CDR3 contains 17 residues. Germline CDR1 and CDR2: LGHNT and FRNRAP. CDR3 in amino acids: CASGLGTWTGNTDTQYF. In nucleotides, the CDR3 is TGTGCTAGTGGTTTGGGGACTTGGACAGGGAACACAGATACGCAGTATTTT.

This clone was seen a handful of times. CDR3 DNA sequence: TGTGCCAGTAGCGCAACAGTGAGTAACACCGGGGAGCTGTTTTTT. It translates to CASSATVSNTGELFF. J is TRBJ2-2 and V is TRBV19; D gene unclear. The CDR3 length is 15 residues. Germline CDR1 and CDR2: LNHDA and SQIVND (reference sequence). With 6 bases removed from V and 2 bases from J, the gap between germline ends came to 13 bases.

This clone was seen once. The rearrangement links TRBV7-9 to TRBJ1-5; D is unresolved. Trimming pared 4 bases from V and 0 bases from J, leaving 10 bases between. The CDR3 has 15 residues. Germline V gene data show CDR1 as SEHNR and CDR2 as FQNEAQ (reference sequence). DNA of the CDR3: TGTGCCAGCAGCTACGACACTAATAGCAATCAGCCCCAGCATTTT. The encoded protein is CASSYDTNSNQPQHF.

The chain joins TRBV11-3 to TRBJ2-2; no clear D gene. The germline V gene encodes CDR1 SGHNT and CDR2 YENEEA. The ends were cut back, 0 bases at V and 0 bases at J, with 8 bases in the middle. The CDR3 consists of 16 residues. CDR3 loop: CASSLDGRSNTGELFF. The CDR3 DNA reads as TGTGCCAGCAGCTTAGATGGCAGATCGAACACCGGGGAGCTGTTTTTT.

This chain links TRBV2 with TRBJ1-5; D is unclear. Trimming left V 4 bases short and J 0 bases short, with 13 bases between. Germline V gene data show CDR1 as SNHLY and CDR2 as FYNNEI. This CDR3 is 16 amino acids long. CDR3 sequence: CASSGPGSTSNQPQHF. As DNA, the CDR3 is TGTGCCAGCAGTGGCCCAGGCTCGACTAGCAATCAGCCCCAGCATTTT.

V is TRBV4-3 and J is TRBJ2-1; 8 positions agree with TRBD2. Per the germline V gene, CDR1 is LGHNA and CDR2 is YSLEER. V lost 0 bases to trimming and J lost 9 bases; unmatched junction nucleotides: 7. This CDR3 contains 15 residues. CDR3 sequence (DNA): TGCGCCAGCAGCCAAGATAGACTAGCGTTCCGTGAGCAGTTCTTC. Its translation is CASSQDRLAFREQFF.

This clone has just a few counts. The same CDR3 arises from other DNA sequences in this sample as well. The chain is built from TRBV30 and TRBJ1-1; the D gene is possibly TRBD1 (6 bases). This CDR3 region has 13 residues. Per the germline V gene, CDR1 is GTSNPN and CDR2 is SVGIG (reference sequence). V was shortened by 0 bases and J by 1 base, with 6 bases between the two germline ends. CDR3 amino acids: CAWSVQGNTEAFF. CDR3 in DNA: TGTGCCTGGAGTGTACAGGGGAACACTGAAGCTTTCTTT. The complete variable domain, with remaining parts taken from reference TRBV30 and TRBJ1-1, reads SQTIHQWPATLVQPVGSPLSLECTVEGTSNPNLYWYRQAAGRGLQLLFYSVGIGQISSEVPQNLSASRPQDRQFILSSKKLLLSDSGFYLCAWSVQGNTEAFFGQGTRLTVV.

The chain uses TRBV4-1 and TRBJ2-7, with 9 bases matching TRBD1. Germline V gene lookup returns CDR1 MGHRA and CDR2 YSYEKL. CDR3 length: 15 residues. With 4 bases clipped from V and 2 bases from J, the junction kept 6 bases outside the gene matches. The CDR3 loop is CASSPKDRGAYEQYF. The CDR3 DNA reads as TGCGCCAGCAGCCCGAAGGACAGGGGCGCCTACGAGCAGTACTTC.

The chain has TRBV18 and TRBJ2-7; 7 bases match TRBD2. This CDR3 has 15 residues. Looked up from germline, CDR1 is KGHSH and CDR2 is LQKENI. V trimming: 1 base; J trimming: 4 bases; junction bases outside the gene matches: 7. CDR3 loop: CASSPLPRGRYEQYF. CDR3 in DNA: TGTGCCAGCTCACCACTCCCGCGGGGGAGATACGAGCAGTACTTC. Looking up the rest from reference TRBV18 and TRBJ2-7 gives the full variable domain: NAGVMQNPRHLVRRRGQEARLRCSPMKGHSHVYWYRQLPEEGLKFMVYLQKENIIDESGMPKERFSAEFPKEGPSILRIQQVVRGDSAAYFCASSPLPRGRYEQYFGPGTRLTVT.